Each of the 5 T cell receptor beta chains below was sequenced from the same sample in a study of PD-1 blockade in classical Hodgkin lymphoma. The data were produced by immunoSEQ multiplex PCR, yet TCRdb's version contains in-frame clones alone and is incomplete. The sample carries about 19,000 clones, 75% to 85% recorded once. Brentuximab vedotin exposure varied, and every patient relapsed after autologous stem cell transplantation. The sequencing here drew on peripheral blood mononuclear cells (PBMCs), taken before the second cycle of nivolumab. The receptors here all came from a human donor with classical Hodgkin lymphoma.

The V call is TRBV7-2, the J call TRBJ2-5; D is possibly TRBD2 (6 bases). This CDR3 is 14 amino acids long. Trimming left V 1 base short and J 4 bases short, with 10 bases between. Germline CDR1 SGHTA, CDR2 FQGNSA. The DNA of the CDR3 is TGTGCCAGCAGCTTAGATATGGGGGGAGAGACCCAGTACTTC. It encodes CASSLDMGGETQYF.

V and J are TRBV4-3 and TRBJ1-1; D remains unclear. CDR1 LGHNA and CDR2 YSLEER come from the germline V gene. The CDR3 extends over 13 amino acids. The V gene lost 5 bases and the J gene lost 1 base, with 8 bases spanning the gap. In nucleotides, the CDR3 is TGCGCCAGCAGCTCCAGAAAGAACACTGAAGCTTTCTTT. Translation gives CASSSRKNTEAFF.

DNA of the CDR3: TGTGCCAGCTCACCGCTAACTCGGGCAGGGAATTACAATGAGCAGTTCTTC. Protein: CASSPLTRAGNYNEQFF. The V gene is TRBV18, the J gene TRBJ2-1; D might be TRBD1 (5 bases). This CDR3 is 17 amino acids long. With 3 bases removed from V and 4 bases from J, the gap between germline ends came to 19 bases. Germline V CDR1 and CDR2: KGHSH, LQKENI.

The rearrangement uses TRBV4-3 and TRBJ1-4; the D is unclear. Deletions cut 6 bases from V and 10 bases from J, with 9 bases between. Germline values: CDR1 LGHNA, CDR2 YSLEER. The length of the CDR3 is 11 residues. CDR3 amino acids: CASSTGRKLFF. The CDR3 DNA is TGCGCCAGCAGTACCGGCAGAAAACTGTTTTTT.

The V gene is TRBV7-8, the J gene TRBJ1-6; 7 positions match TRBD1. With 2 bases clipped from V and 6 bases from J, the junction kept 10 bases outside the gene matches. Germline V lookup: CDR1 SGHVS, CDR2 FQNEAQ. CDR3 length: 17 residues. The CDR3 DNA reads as TGTGCCAGCAGCTTAAAAGGGACGGAGGGGGCTAATTCACCCCTCCACTTT. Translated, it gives CASSLKGTEGANSPLHF.